These 20 T cell receptor beta chains originate from one sample sequenced in a study of tissue T cells after allogeneic stem cell transplantation. Libraries were prepared by immunoSEQ multiplex PCR; TCRdb keeps only in-frame clonotypes and omits some of them. Of over 7,500 clones listed, roughly 44% were seen once; the top ten hold approximately 6.5%. Regarding time point: mouse harvest day 7 after allogeneic transplant. The graft held 10^6 splenic CD5+ T cells and 10^7 T-cell-depleted bone marrow cells. Sequenced material: gut tissue. Receptor source: a female BALB/c mouse given C57BL/6 T cells with graft-versus-host disease after an allogeneic hematopoietic cell transplant.

Concerning this clone itself: These gene names are mouse names. The read gets to within 1 residue of the CDR3 end, and the germline J gene fills in the rest. J is TRBJ2-5 and V is TRBV26; TRBD2 agrees at 10 bases. Germline values: CDR1 KGHPV, CDR2 FQNQEV (reference sequence). This CDR3 contains 14 residues. V lost 3 bases, J lost 5 bases, and 2 bases stayed unmatched. Here the CDR3 reads CASSLWDWGDTQYF. Incomplete CDR3 DNA: TGTGCCAGCAGTCTCTGGGACTGGGGAGACACCCAGTAC.

Remarks on this clone: Gene names refer to mouse genes. The CDR3 end falls 1 residue outside the read, so it is completed with the germline J gene. The same CDR3 arises from other DNA sequences in this sample as well. The V gene is TRBV26, the J gene TRBJ2-5, with D perhaps matching TRBD2 (7 bases). The V gene lost 4 bases and the J gene lost 5 bases, with 10 bases spanning the gap. CDR3 length equals 13 residues. From germline, CDR1 is KGHPV and CDR2 FQNQEV (reference sequence). The CDR3 sequence is CASSRGARDTQYF. The covered CDR3 bases are TGTGCCAGCAGTCGGGGGGCGCGAGACACCCAGTAC.

A word on this clone: This may stem from a read error, because a much larger clone lies one nucleotide away. Genes here carry mouse names. The read falls 1 residue short of the CDR3 end, and the missing part is taken from the germline J gene. This sample also contains other DNA sequences that code for the same CDR3. The rearrangement uses TRBV26 and TRBJ1-3; no firm D call. CDR3 length: 14 residues. Germline CDR1 KGHPV, CDR2 FQNQEV (reference sequence). Trimming left V 2 bases short and J 0 bases short, with 5 bases between. CDR3 DNA (partial): TGTGCCAGCAGTCTGGACAATTCTGGAAATACGCTCTAT. As protein: CASSLDNSGNTLY. The full CDR3 is CASSLDNSGNTLYF.

Remarks on this clone: Genes and germline are mouse. Read data end 1 residue before the CDR3 end; the end is taken from the germline J gene. The V and J genes are TRBV26 and TRBJ2-5; 9 positions match TRBD1. Germline loops: CDR1 KGHPV, CDR2 FQNQEV (reference sequence). J gave up 6 bases and V 6 bases, and 4 bases lay outside the gene matches. CDR3 size: 13 residues. Partial CDR3 DNA: TGTGCCAGCAGGGACAGGGGCCTGGACACCCAGTAC. Translating gives CASRDRGLDTQY. The complete CDR3 sequence is CASRDRGLDTQYF.

In the case of this clone: Gene names are mouse gene names. The read halts 1 residue ahead of the CDR3 end, with the missing end drawn from the germline J gene. V is TRBV26 and J is TRBJ2-4; 7 nucleotides agree with TRBD2. Trimming cost V 2 bases and J 6 bases; bases outside gene matches: 5. The CDR3 is 14 amino acids. Germline V gene lookup returns CDR1 KGHPV and CDR2 FQNQEV (reference sequence). The sequenced CDR3 bases are TGTGCCAGCAGTCTGATGGGGGGAGGCAACACCTTGTAC. Translation gives CASSLMGGGNTLY. The full-length CDR3 reads as CASSLMGGGNTLYF.

This clone was counted only a few times. The gene symbols are mouse symbols. The read ends 1 residue shy of where the CDR3 ends; the end is completed using the germline J gene. V and J are TRBV23 and TRBJ1-1. CDR1 and CDR2 from the germline V gene are KGHTA and FQNQQP. CDR3 size: 12 residues. The CDR3 is CSSSQGNTEVFF. Partial CDR3 DNA: TGCTCCAGCAGTCAAGGGAACACAGAAGTCTTC.

As for this clone: The genes are named according to mouse. The read terminates 1 residue ahead of where the CDR3 ends, so the germline J gene completes it. The chain joins TRBV23 to TRBJ2-4; TRBD2 is the table's D call and was not checked against the DNA. This CDR3 has 15 residues. Per the germline V gene, CDR1 is KGHTA and CDR2 is FQNQQP. The CDR3 spells CSSSQLGGGQNTLYF. The covered CDR3 bases are TGCTCCAGCAGTCAACTGGGGGGTGGGCAAAACACCTTGTAC. The whole variable domain, remainder taken from reference TRBV23 and TRBJ2-4, is DAAVTQKPRYLIKMKGQEAEMKCIPEKGHTAVFWYQQKQSKELKFLIYFQNQQPLDQIDMVKERFSAVCPSSSLCSLGIRTCEAEDSALYLCSSSQLGGGQNTLYFGAGTRLSVL.

As regards this clone: Gene names and germline refer to mouse. The CDR3 extends 1 residue past the end of the read, so its final part is completed from the germline J gene. This rearrangement joins TRBV26 to TRBJ1-2; D is undetermined. Germline CDR1 KGHPV, CDR2 FQNQEV (reference sequence). With 4 bases removed from V and 0 bases from J, the gap between germline ends came to 3 bases. This CDR3 spans 12 amino acids. CDR3 amino acids: CASSRANSDYTF. The covered CDR3 bases are TGTGCCAGCAGTCGAGCAAACTCCGACTACACC.

Details on this clone: Gene names refer to mouse genes. The CDR3 goes on 1 residue after the read ends, and that part is filled in from the germline J gene. This chain links TRBV29 with TRBJ1-1; no clear D gene. CDR3 size: 14 residues. The germline gives CDR1 MSHET, CDR2 SYDVDS. Trimming removed 6 bases from V and 0 bases from J, with 11 bases in between. CDR3 protein: CASREDGTNTEVFF. Partial CDR3 DNA: TGTGCTAGCAGAGAGGACGGAACAAACACAGAAGTCTTC.

This clone was counted a single time. Gene names are the mouse ones. The read finishes 1 residue shy of the CDR3 end, and the germline J gene is used to complete it. The chain combines TRBV12-1 with TRBJ2-5, with 8 positions matching TRBD2. This CDR3 is built from 13 residues. V was clipped by 1 base and J by 6 bases; unmatched bases: 2. Germline V gene data show CDR1 as SGHSN and CDR2 as HYEKVE. The covered CDR3 bases are TGTGCCAGCTCTCTACTGGGGGTGGACACCCAGTAC. This gives the protein CASSLLGVDTQY. The full CDR3 protein is CASSLLGVDTQYF.

This clone was seen more than once but under ten times. Mouse germline and gene names are used. The CDR3 DNA, read in part, is TGTGCCAGCAGTCGGACAGGGGTTGAACAGTAC. As protein: CASSRTGVEQY. The CDR3 in its entirety is CASSRTGVEQYF. V and J are TRBV13-3 and TRBJ2-7, with TRBD1 matching over 9 bases. The read terminates 1 residue before the CDR3 end, so the remaining end is supplied by the germline J gene. After removal of 4 bases from V and 6 bases from J, the junction contained 2 bases not matched to a gene. Germline V gene sequence: CDR1 NNHDY, CDR2 SYVADS. This CDR3 comprises 12 residues.

Note on this clone: The gene names given are mouse names. The read falls 1 residue short of the CDR3 end, and the missing part is taken from the germline J gene. The V call is TRBV15, the J call TRBJ1-1; D remains unclear. CDR1 is SGHND and CDR2 is FRSKSL in the germline V gene. Between the trimmed V and J ends, which lost 1 base and 0 bases, there was a span of 6 bases. This CDR3 has 14 residues. The CDR3 bases that were read are TGTGCCAGCAGTTTAGGAGGGACAAACACAGAAGTCTTC. It specifies CASSLGGTNTEVF. Given in full, the CDR3 is CASSLGGTNTEVFF.

In the case of this clone: These gene names are mouse names. The missing CDR3 end, 1 residue past where the read stops, is filled in from the germline J gene. The chain uses TRBV26 and TRBJ1-3; TRBD1 is a possible D gene (5 bases). Germline V gene lookup returns CDR1 KGHPV and CDR2 FQNQEV (reference sequence). V was pared by 0 bases and J by 3 bases, with 6 bases between. The CDR3 has 14 amino acids. CDR3 DNA, as far as it was read: TGTGCCAGCAGTCTGTCAGGGGATGGAAATACGCTCTAT. Encoded protein: CASSLSGDGNTLY. The entire CDR3 sequence reads CASSLSGDGNTLYF.

Details on this clone: Gene and germline names: mouse. The read comes to an end 1 residue before the CDR3 does, leaving the germline J gene to fill in the end. The chain combines TRBV13-1 with TRBJ2-7; tentative D call: TRBD1 (6 bases). CDR3 length equals 11 residues. The V end lost 7 bases, the J end lost 2 bases, and 7 bases lay between the germline ends. CDR1 NSHNY and CDR2 SYGAGN come from the germline V gene. The DNA read from the CDR3 is TGTGCCAGCTGGGACACCTATGAACAGTAC. It codes for CASWDTYEQY. The CDR3 in full is CASWDTYEQYF.

Remarks on this clone: Gene names and germline refer to mouse. With the read ending 1 residue before the CDR3 end, the germline J gene is used to fill in that end. The chain combines TRBV26 with TRBJ2-5, with D perhaps matching TRBD1 (6 bases). CDR3 size: 12 residues. The germline V and J ends were trimmed by 6 bases and 5 bases, with 9 bases remaining between them. The germline V gene encodes CDR1 KGHPV and CDR2 FQNQEV (reference sequence). The covered CDR3 bases are TGTGCCAGCAGCCGGGACATAGACACCCAGTAC. Protein: CASSRDIDTQY. The entire CDR3 is CASSRDIDTQYF.

Concerning this clone: Each gene name is a mouse one. From the germline J gene comes the end of the CDR3, since the read stops 1 residue before it. Other DNA sequences in this sample translate to the same CDR3. The rearrangement joins TRBV26 to TRBJ1-1; 7 nucleotides match TRBD1. J lost 0 bases, V lost 4 bases, and 2 bases had no gene match. Germline V gene lookup returns CDR1 KGHPV and CDR2 FQNQEV (reference sequence). The CDR3 is 14 residues long. The CDR3 DNA, read in part, is TGTGCCAGCAGTCCTGGGACAGCAAACACAGAAGTCTTC. Protein product: CASSPGTANTEVF. The CDR3, in full, reads CASSPGTANTEVFF.

This clone was observed a few times. The listed genes are named as in mouse. With the read ending 1 residue before the CDR3 end, the germline J gene is used to fill in that end. The chain carries TRBV26 and TRBJ1-6, with D possibly matching TRBD1 (5 bases). TRBJ1-6 is sorted into the ORF group, with uncertain function. Trimming stripped 6 bases from V and 0 bases from J, with 9 bases between. Per the germline V gene, CDR1 is KGHPV and CDR2 is FQNQEV (reference sequence). The length of the CDR3 is 15 residues. CDR3 in amino acids: CASSPDSSYNSPLYF. CDR3 DNA, as far as it was read: TGTGCCAGCAGCCCCGACAGTTCCTATAATTCGCCCCTCTAC.

A few counts support this clone. The genes are named according to mouse. The read gets to within 1 residue of the CDR3 end, and the germline J gene fills in the rest. V is TRBV20 and J is TRBJ2-7; TRBD2 agrees at 12 bases. Germline-derived CDR1 and CDR2 are GFQATS and STVNSAI. J gave up 7 bases and V 4 bases, and 8 bases lay outside the gene matches. The CDR3 spans 14 residues. CDR3 residues: CGATDWGGAREQYF. The CDR3 DNA, read in part, is TGTGGTGCTACTGACTGGGGGGGCGCTCGAGAACAGTAC. The full variable domain, rest sourced from reference TRBV20 and TRBJ2-7, is GALVYQYPRRTICKSGTSMRMECQAVGFQATSVAWYRQSPQKTFELIALSTVNSAIKYEQNFTQEKFPISHPNLSFSSMTVLNAYLEDRGLYLCGATDWGGAREQYFGPGTRLTVL.

On this clone: Genes and germline are mouse. Coverage ceases 1 residue before the CDR3 finishes, and the germline J gene fills in the end. The V gene is TRBV3, the J gene TRBJ1-2, with a tentative D call TRBD1 (6 bases). Looked up from germline, CDR1 is SNHLY and CDR2 is FYNGKV (reference sequence). This CDR3 is 13 amino acids long. Trimming removed 6 bases at V and 3 bases at J, with 11 bases between. Incomplete CDR3 DNA: TGTGCCAGCAGTCACAGGGAAGACTCCGACTACACC. This gives the protein CASSHREDSDYT. The whole CDR3 is CASSHREDSDYTF.

To note about this clone: The gene symbols are mouse symbols. Read data end 1 residue before the CDR3 end; the end is taken from the germline J gene. This chain connects TRBV31 to TRBJ2-4; D might be TRBD2 (5 bases). The CDR3 sequence is 14 residues long. Deletions cut 3 bases from V and 0 bases from J, with 10 bases between. Per the germline V gene, CDR1 is GKSSPN and CDR2 is SITVG. Partial CDR3 DNA: TGTGCCTGGAGCCCCCTGGGTAGTCAAAACACCTTGTAC. It encodes CAWSPLGSQNTLY. The complete CDR3 sequence is CAWSPLGSQNTLYF.